This TCR beta chain was captured by sequencing in a study of CD8+CD57+ T cells in acquired aplastic anemia. Across the whole study: When averaged, DNA from sorted CD4+ and CD8+ cells came to approximately 3.2 ug. Study results and caveats: Some 28 sequences, all CD8+ CDR3, were shared between patients and controls. Levels of CD8+ Simpson's diversity were not significantly distinct in patients versus controls.

This clonotype was seen at least ten times. Its cognate antigen is unknown. Sequenced patients had shown CD8+CD57+ cell expansion by flow cytometry. The diagnosis in all patients was severe acquired aplastic anemia. The V end lost 0 bases, the J end lost 7 bases, and 17 bases lay between the germline ends. This CDR3 is built from 17 residues. The germline gives CDR1 SGHTS, CDR2 YDEGEE. TCR beta VDJ and CDR3 were profiled, and genomic DNA was the template. In TCRdb, the reads were re-called with MiXCR into one record per CDR3 protein. The sample shows approximately 200,000 distinct CDR3 sequences, about half of them seen only once.

Sequenced sample: sorted CD4+, CD8+, or CD8+CD57+ T cells (not recorded which) from PBMCs. The origin of this receptor is a human donor with aplastic anemia. The genes are TRBV5-8 and TRBJ1-6, with unresolved D. CDR3 region: CASSLAGSTAANSPLHF. DNA for the CDR3: TGTGCCAGCAGCTTGGCCGGATCGACTGCCGCCAATTCACCCCTCCACTTT.